This T cell receptor beta chain was recovered during a study of blood T cell repertoires in COVID-19. The protocol was immunoSEQ multiplex PCR, while the TCRdb copy is restricted to in-frame clones and leaves out a portion. The table records about 120,000 clones, more than 75% of them present only once. With 5 bases removed from V and 7 bases from J, the gap between germline ends came to 22 bases. Looked up from germline, CDR1 is SGHVS and CDR2 is FNYEAQ. The CDR3 totals 16 residues. The V call is TRBV7-6, the J call TRBJ2-3; D may be TRBD1 (5 bases). The receptor was isolated from a man aged 45 to 65 with active COVID-19. The sample taken for sequencing was peripheral blood. The CDR3: CASSPNSPGPANTQYF. The CDR3 bases are TGTGCCAGCAGCCCTAATTCTCCAGGGCCAGCAAATACGCAGTATTTT.